This is a list of T cell receptor beta chains from one sample in a study of blood T cell repertoires in COVID-19. Clones were read by immunoSEQ multiplex PCR, and TCRdb kept only the in-frame ones, dropping some. The sample records about 90,000 clones, less than 90% being singletons. The sequenced material came from peripheral blood. The receptors were gathered from a man of 80 years or more with active or convalescent COVID-19. CDR3s include the opening cysteine and the closing phenylalanine or tryptophan.

J: TRBJ2-1
V: TRBV5-4
CDR3: CASSPPGAEAYNEQFF

J: TRBJ2-3
V: TRBV5-6
CDR3: CASSTNTDTQYF

J: TRBJ1-2
V: TRBV25-1
CDR3: CASSEHAQYGYTF

J: TRBJ2-7
V: TRBV7-2
CDR3: CASSFGLSREQYF

J: TRBJ1-2
V: TRBV4-2
CDR3: CASSQELLPTGKGYTF

J: TRBJ1-2
V: TRBV3-1/TRBV3-2
CDR3: CASSHGQPDMDGYTF

J: TRBJ2-4
V: TRBV6-1
CDR3: CASSEGWTEKNIQYF

J: TRBJ2-5
V: TRBV19
CDR3: CASTQGAGETQYF

J: TRBJ2-3
V: TRBV5-1
CDR3: CASSPGGLWPDTQYF

J: TRBJ1-6
V: TRBV7-2
CDR3: CASSFGRQGYSPLHF

J: TRBJ1-5
V: TRBV3-1/TRBV3-2
CDR3: CASSQDVQAGGLNQPQHF

J: TRBJ2-7
V: TRBV7-2
CDR3: CASSLAQIYEQYF

J: TRBJ1-2
V: TRBV18
CDR3: CASSPRAPGTGDYGYTF

J: TRBJ1-6
V: TRBV7-2
CDR3: CASPEQGGSPLHF

J: TRBJ1-2
V: TRBV6-5
CDR3: CASSYSGGGGYTF

J: TRBJ2-1
V: TRBV5-1
CDR3: CASSLALAGYNEQFF

J: TRBJ2-2
V: TRBV18
CDR3: CASSPPRSGGISTGELFF

J: TRBJ1-2
V: TRBV3-1/TRBV3-2
CDR3: CASSQNGDPRHYGYTF

J: TRBJ1-1
V: TRBV4-1
CDR3: CASSQADTEAFF

J: TRBJ2-1
V: TRBV24-1
CDR3: CATSDGTGFEQFF

J: TRBJ2-7
V: TRBV5-6
CDR3: CASSRTVANYEQYF

J: TRBJ2-1
V: TRBV2
CDR3: CASSESTGLYNEQFF

J: TRBJ2-6
V: TRBV7-3
CDR3: CASSVGDRVSGANVLTF

J: TRBJ1-5
V: TRBV4-1
CDR3: CASSQDPPPGRSNQPQHF

J: TRBJ2-2
V: TRBV2
CDR3: CASSGQGGNTGELFF

J: TRBJ1-1
V: TRBV4-2
CDR3: CASSQGPGQANTEAFF

J: TRBJ2-7
V: TRBV11-2
CDR3: CASRLQGGEQYF

J: TRBJ2-7
V: TRBV19
CDR3: CASSITAGENYEQYF

J: TRBJ2-7
V: TRBV5-4
CDR3: CASSLMGQGADEQYF

J: TRBJ2-1
V: TRBV5-5
CDR3: CASRFAPGLAGGAPNEQFF

J: TRBJ1-2
V: TRBV4-3
CDR3: CASSQGTALNYGYTF

J: TRBJ1-1
V: TRBV19
CDR3: CASSKAGVTEAFF

J: TRBJ2-1
V: TRBV5-1
CDR3: CASSYLAGANNEQFF

J: TRBJ1-6
V: TRBV20-1
CDR3: CSASWGQGTSPLHF

J: TRBJ2-7
V: TRBV10-1
CDR3: CASNGQAPSYEQYF

J: TRBJ2-1
V: TRBV7-6
CDR3: CASSLGPTSGSSYNEQFF

J: TRBJ1-6
V: TRBV5-5
CDR3: CASSSETGFFSPLHF

J: TRBJ2-1
V: TRBV6-5
CDR3: CASKKAGSSYNEQFF

J: TRBJ2-1
V: TRBV15
CDR3: CATSRDNTGDNEQFF

J: TRBJ2-7
V: TRBV4-3
CDR3: CASSRGLAGEFYEQYF

J: TRBJ1-5
V: TRBV6-1
CDR3: CASSDGGKGNQPQHF

J: TRBJ2-2
V: TRBV5-5
CDR3: CASSPDRGGAGELFF

J: TRBJ1-2
V: TRBV19
CDR3: CASSKALGTANYGYTF

J: TRBJ2-1
V: TRBV2
CDR3: CASSELSTEQFF

J: TRBJ2-3
V: TRBV5-1
CDR3: CASSSGTSTDTQYF

J: TRBJ2-5
V: TRBV3-1/TRBV3-2
CDR3: CASSHQTSGQETQYF

J: TRBJ2-3
V: TRBV19
CDR3: CASSLGLGQADTQYF

J: TRBJ1-1
V: TRBV6-2/TRBV6-3
CDR3: CASSYPRTVKNTEAFF

J: TRBJ2-3
V: TRBV4-1
CDR3: CASSQEDPGLAGGAPRTQYF

J: TRBJ1-2
V: TRBV20-1
CDR3: CSASPRTGLHYGYTF